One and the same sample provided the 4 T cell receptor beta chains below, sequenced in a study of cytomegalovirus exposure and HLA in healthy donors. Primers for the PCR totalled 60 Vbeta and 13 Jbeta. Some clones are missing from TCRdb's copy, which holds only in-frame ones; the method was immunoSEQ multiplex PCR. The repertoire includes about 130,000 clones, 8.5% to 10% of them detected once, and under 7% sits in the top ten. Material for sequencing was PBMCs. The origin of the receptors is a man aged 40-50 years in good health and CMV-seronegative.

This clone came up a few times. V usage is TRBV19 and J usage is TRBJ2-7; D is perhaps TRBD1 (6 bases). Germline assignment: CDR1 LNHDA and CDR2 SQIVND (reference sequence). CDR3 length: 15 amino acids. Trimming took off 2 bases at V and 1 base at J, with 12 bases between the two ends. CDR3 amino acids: CASSIQGLGSYEQYF. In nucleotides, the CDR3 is TGTGCCAGTAGTATACAGGGGCTGGGATCCTACGAGCAGTACTTC. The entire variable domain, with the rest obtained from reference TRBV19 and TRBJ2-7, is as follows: DGGITQSPKYLFRKEGQNVTLSCEQNLNHDAMYWYRQDPGQGLRLIYYSQIVNDFQKGDIAEGYSVSREKKESFPLTVTSAQKNPTAFYLCASSIQGLGSYEQYFGPGTRLTVT.

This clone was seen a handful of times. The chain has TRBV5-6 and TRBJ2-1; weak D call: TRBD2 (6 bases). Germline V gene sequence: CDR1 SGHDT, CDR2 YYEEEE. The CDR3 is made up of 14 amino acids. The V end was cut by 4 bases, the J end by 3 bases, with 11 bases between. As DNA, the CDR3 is TGTGCCAGCAGCCGTCAGGGAGGCTACAATGAGCAGTTCTTC. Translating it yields CASSRQGGYNEQFF. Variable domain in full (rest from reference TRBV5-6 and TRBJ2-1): DAGVTQSPTHLIKTRGQQVTLRCSPKSGHDTVSWYQQALGQGPQFIFQYYEEEERQRGNFPDRFSGHQFPNYSSELNVNALLLGDSALYLCASSRQGGYNEQFFGPGTRLTVL.

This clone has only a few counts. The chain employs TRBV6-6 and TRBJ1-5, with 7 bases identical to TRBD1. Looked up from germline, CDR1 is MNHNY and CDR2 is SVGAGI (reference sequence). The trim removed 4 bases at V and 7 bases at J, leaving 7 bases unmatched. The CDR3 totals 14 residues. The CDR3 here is CASSSGGTGQPQHF. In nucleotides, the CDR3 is TGTGCCAGCAGTTCAGGGGGGACCGGGCAGCCCCAGCATTTT.

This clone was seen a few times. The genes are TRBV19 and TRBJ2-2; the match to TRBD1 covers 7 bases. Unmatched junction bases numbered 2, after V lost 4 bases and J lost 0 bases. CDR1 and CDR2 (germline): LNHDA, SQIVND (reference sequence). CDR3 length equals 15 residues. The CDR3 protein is CASSNRGANTGELFF. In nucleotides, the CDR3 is TGTGCCAGTAGTAACAGGGGAGCGAACACCGGGGAGCTGTTTTTT.